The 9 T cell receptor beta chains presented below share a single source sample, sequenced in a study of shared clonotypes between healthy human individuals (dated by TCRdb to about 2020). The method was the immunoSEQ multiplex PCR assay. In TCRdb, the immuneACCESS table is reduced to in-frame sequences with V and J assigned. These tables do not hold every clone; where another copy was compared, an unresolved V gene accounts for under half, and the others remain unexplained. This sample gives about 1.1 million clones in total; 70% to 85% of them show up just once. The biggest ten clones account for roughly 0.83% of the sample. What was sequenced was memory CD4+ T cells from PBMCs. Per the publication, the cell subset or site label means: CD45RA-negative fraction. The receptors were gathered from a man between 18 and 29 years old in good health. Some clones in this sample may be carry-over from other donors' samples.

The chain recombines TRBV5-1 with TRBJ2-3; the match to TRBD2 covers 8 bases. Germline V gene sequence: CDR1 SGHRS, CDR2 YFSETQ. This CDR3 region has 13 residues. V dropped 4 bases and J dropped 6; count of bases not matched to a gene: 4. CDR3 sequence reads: CASSLPGGDTQYF. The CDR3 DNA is TGCGCCAGCAGCCTCCCGGGGGGGGATACGCAGTATTTT.

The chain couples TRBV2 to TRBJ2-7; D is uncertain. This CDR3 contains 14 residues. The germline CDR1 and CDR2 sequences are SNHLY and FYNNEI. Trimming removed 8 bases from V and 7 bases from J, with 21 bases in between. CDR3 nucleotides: TGTGCCAGCTACTACCTGAGTTGGGATACTGAGCAGTACTTC. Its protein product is CASYYLSWDTEQYF.

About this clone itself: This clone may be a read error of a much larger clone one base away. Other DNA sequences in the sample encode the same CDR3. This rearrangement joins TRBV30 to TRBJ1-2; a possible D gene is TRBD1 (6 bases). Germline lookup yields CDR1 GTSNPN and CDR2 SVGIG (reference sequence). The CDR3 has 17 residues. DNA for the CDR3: TGTGCCTGGATCTCTCCGGGGACCAGGGGTCGGGGCTATGGCTACACATTC. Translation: CAWISPGTRGRGYGYTF.

CDR3 sequence (DNA): TGTGCCAGCAGCTTGGTGGGACAGGAGAACACTGAAGCTTTCTTT. It encodes CASSLVGQENTEAFF. The chain combines TRBV5-4 with TRBJ1-1; 8 nucleotides agree with TRBD1. This CDR3 contains 15 residues. Trimming cost V 0 bases and J 1 base; bases outside gene matches: 2. Germline lookup yields CDR1 SGHNT and CDR2 YYREEE (reference sequence).

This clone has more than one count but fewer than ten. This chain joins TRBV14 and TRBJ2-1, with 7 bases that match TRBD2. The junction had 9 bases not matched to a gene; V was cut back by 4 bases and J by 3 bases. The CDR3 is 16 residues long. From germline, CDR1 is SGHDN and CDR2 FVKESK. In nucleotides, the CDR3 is TGTGCCAGCAGCCCACTGGAGGGAGGGCGCTACAATGAGCAGTTCTTC. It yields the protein CASSPLEGGRYNEQFF.

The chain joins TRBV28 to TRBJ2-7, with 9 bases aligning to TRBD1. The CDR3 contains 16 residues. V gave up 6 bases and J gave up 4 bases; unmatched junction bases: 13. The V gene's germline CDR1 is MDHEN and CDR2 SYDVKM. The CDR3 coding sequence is TGTGCCAGCAGCCCAATGCCGGGACAGGGCCTTTACGAGCAGTACTTC. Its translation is CASSPMPGQGLYEQYF. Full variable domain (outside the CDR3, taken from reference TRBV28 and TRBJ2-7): DVKVTQSSRYLVKRTGEKVFLECVQDMDHENMFWYRQDPGLGLRLIYFSYDVKMKEKGDIPEGYSVSREKKERFSLILESASTNQTSMYLCASSPMPGQGLYEQYFGPGTRLTVT.

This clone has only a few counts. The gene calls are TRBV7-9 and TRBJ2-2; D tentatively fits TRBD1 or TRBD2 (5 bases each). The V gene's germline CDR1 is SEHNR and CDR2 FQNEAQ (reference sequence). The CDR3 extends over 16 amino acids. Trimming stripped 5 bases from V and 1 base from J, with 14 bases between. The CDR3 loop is CASSEPGPRNTGELFF. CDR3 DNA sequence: TGTGCCAGCAGCGAGCCGGGACCCAGGAACACCGGGGAGCTGTTTTTT. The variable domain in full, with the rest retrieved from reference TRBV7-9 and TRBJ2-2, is DTGVSQNPRHKITKRGQNVTFRCDPISEHNRLYWYRQTLGQGPEFLTYFQNEAQLEKSRLLSDRFSAERPKGSFSTLEIQRTEQGDSAMYLCASSEPGPRNTGELFFGEGSRLTVL.

For the CDR3, the DNA is TGCGCCAGTCGGGCGGGAGGGGACACCGGGGAGCTGTTTTTT. Amino acids: CASRAGGDTGELFF. This chain connects TRBV5-1 to TRBJ2-2; 9 nucleotides match TRBD2. CDR3 size: 14 residues. The germline CDR1 and CDR2 sequences are SGHRS and YFSETQ. After removal of 8 bases from V and 3 bases from J, the junction contained 5 bases not matched to a gene. Together with reference TRBV5-1 and TRBJ2-2, the CDR3 gives the full variable domain: KAGVTQTPRYLIKTRGQQVTLSCSPISGHRSVSWYQQTPGQGLQFLFEYFSETQRNKGNFPGRFSGRQFSNSRSEMNVSTLELGDSALYLCASRAGGDTGELFFGEGSRLTVL.

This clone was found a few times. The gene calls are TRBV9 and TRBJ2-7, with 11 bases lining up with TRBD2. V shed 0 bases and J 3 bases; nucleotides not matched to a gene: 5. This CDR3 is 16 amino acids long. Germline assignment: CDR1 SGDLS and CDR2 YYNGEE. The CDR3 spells CASSVGFGTSGYEQYF. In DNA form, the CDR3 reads TGTGCCAGCAGCGTAGGTTTCGGGACTAGCGGCTACGAGCAGTACTTC.